Listed below are T cell receptor beta chains from one sample, sequenced in a study of blood T cells in healthy people across ages. TCRdb re-derived calls from the 5' RACE reads in MiXCR, one entry per CDR3 protein. The sample shows approximately 690,000 distinct CDR3 sequences, 40% to 45% of them seen only once. Source material: blood. The receptor source for this set is a man older than 75 in good health. Each CDR3 is given with its conserved first and last residue. D genes are given only for firm matches. Clone size is given for some rows only: seen once, a few or many times, or a class if the clone is expanded.

clone_size	j_call	d_call	v_call	cdr3_aa	cdr3_nt
-	TRBJ2-3	TRBD1	TRBV6-2/TRBV6-3	CASSSNIGTGSTDTQYF	TGTGCCAGCAGTTCCAACATTGGGACAGGGAGCACAGATACGCAGTATTTT
few	TRBJ2-1	TRBD1	TRBV29-1	CSVHGQGSNEQFF	TGCAGCGTACACGGACAGGGATCCAATGAGCAGTTCTTC
few	TRBJ2-3	-	TRBV20-1	CSARTTDYERDTQYF	TGCAGTGCTAGAACCACGGACTATGAGCGGGATACGCAGTATTTT
-	TRBJ2-7	TRBD1	TRBV20-1	CSAGGDRVLYEQYF	TGCAGTGCTGGGGGGGACAGGGTGCTCTACGAGCAGTACTTC
few	TRBJ2-7	-	TRBV7-2	CASSRTDAYEQYF	TGTGCCAGCAGCCGGACGGACGCCTACGAGCAGTACTTC
few	TRBJ2-1	TRBD2	TRBV7-3	CASSFTGTSSYNEQFF	TGTGCCAGCAGCTTTACCGGGACTAGCTCCTACAATGAGCAGTTCTTC
-	TRBJ2-1	TRBD2	TRBV2	CASGGSIPYNEQFF	TGTGCCAGTGGCGGGAGTATACCCTACAATGAGCAGTTCTTC
-	TRBJ2-3	-	TRBV27	CASSLASPRDTQYF	TGTGCCAGCAGTTTAGCATCACCTAGAGATACGCAGTATTTT
-	TRBJ2-1	TRBD1	TRBV6-2/TRBV6-3	CASSATGTGGFEQFF	TGTGCCAGCAGTGCGACCGGGACAGGGGGCTTCGAGCAGTTCTTC
-	TRBJ2-2	-	TRBV6-2/TRBV6-3	CASSYLRPTGELFF	TGTGCCAGCAGTTACCTCAGGCCCACCGGGGAGCTGTTTTTT
-	TRBJ2-3	TRBD2	TRBV7-3	CASSSLAGLTDTQYF	TGTGCCAGCAGCTCACTAGCGGGACTAACAGATACGCAGTATTTT
-	TRBJ1-1	-	TRBV11-2	CASSLEGVQAFF	TGTGCCAGCAGCTTAGAAGGTGTCCAAGCTTTCTTT
-	TRBJ1-4	-	TRBV30	CAWGGQTDEKLFF	TGTGCCTGGGGGGGACAAACGGATGAAAAACTGTTTTTT
-	TRBJ2-7	-	TRBV20-1	CSARSDSYEQYF	TGCAGTGCTAGGTCGGATTCCTACGAGCAGTACTTC
once	TRBJ2-7	-	TRBV3-1	CASGARMGIWAQYF	TGTGCCAGCGGCGCGCGGATGGGCATATGGGCCCAGTACTTC
-	TRBJ2-4	-	TRBV16	CASSHSARDRGAKNIQYF	TGTGCCAGCAGCCACTCCGCCCGGGATCGGGGGGCCAAAAACATTCAGTACTTC
-	TRBJ2-3	TRBD2	TRBV4-3	CASSPGGVNTQYF	TGCGCCAGCAGCCCCGGGGGGGTGAATACGCAGTATTTT
many	TRBJ2-5	-	TRBV7-2	CASSLVAQETQYF	TGTGCCAGCAGCTTAGTCGCCCAAGAGACCCAGTACTTC
-	TRBJ1-5	-	TRBV5-8	CASSLAEGVGNQPQHF	TGTGCCAGCAGCTTGGCCGAGGGGGTCGGCAATCAGCCCCAGCATTTT
few	TRBJ2-7	TRBD1	TRBV20-1	CSARDPTGGYEQYF	TGCAGTGCTAGAGATCCAACAGGGGGATACGAGCAGTACTTC
few	TRBJ2-5	TRBD2	TRBV20-1	CSAALGASGRVQETQYF	TGCAGTGCTGCCCTCGGGGCTAGCGGGAGGGTCCAAGAGACCCAGTACTTC
-	TRBJ2-4	-	TRBV12-3/TRBV12-4	CASSLAGRQNIQYF	TGTGCCAGCAGTTTAGCAGGACGCCAAAACATTCAGTACTTC
-	TRBJ2-7	-	TRBV5-4	CASSLHSSSYNEQYF	TGTGCCAGCAGCTTGCATTCTAGCTCCTACAATGAGCAGTACTTC
-	TRBJ1-5	-	TRBV6-6	CASSYSRSGSQPQHF	TGTGCCAGCAGTTACTCGAGATCAGGCTCCCAGCCCCAGCATTTT
-	TRBJ2-5	-	TRBV10-1	CATTKKGLHSSETQYF	TGCGCCACTACAAAAAAAGGACTTCACTCAAGCGAGACCCAGTACTTC
-	TRBJ1-2	-	TRBV6-5	CASSYSGQTEYGYTF	TGTGCCAGCAGTTACTCCGGACAGACAGAGTATGGCTACACCTTC
-	TRBJ1-5	TRBD1	TRBV20-1	CSASPDRRDNQPQHF	TGCAGTGCTAGCCCGGACAGGAGGGACAATCAGCCCCAGCATTTT
-	TRBJ2-3	TRBD2	TRBV20-1	CSAVSGTSEYTQYF	TGCAGTGCTGTTAGTGGGACTAGCGAATATACGCAGTATTTT
-	TRBJ1-3	-	TRBV7-2	CASSGAFGGSSGNTIYF	TGTGCCAGCTCGGGAGCCTTTGGGGGAAGCTCTGGAAACACCATATATTTT
once	TRBJ1-4	-	TRBV30	CAWNNRNEKLFF	TGTGCCTGGAATAACAGGAATGAAAAACTGTTTTTT
few	TRBJ2-3	-	TRBV4-3	CASSQDRLSTDTQYF	TGCGCCAGCAGCCAAGATAGACTTAGCACAGATACGCAGTATTTT
-	TRBJ1-2	TRBD1	TRBV7-3	CASNRDRDYGYTF	TGTGCCAGCAACCGCGACAGGGACTATGGCTACACCTTC
-	TRBJ2-3	TRBD1	TRBV10-3	CAIRGTDTDTQYF	TGTGCCATCAGGGGGACAGACACAGATACGCAGTATTTT